This record looks at one T cell receptor beta chain sequence and its context. This clone's antigen is unknown. Per-base qualities were not stored, and no clone one base away is much larger. This entry is derived from a study of technical replicates of blood from several donors (TCRdb year 2017). V is shortened by 4 bases, J by 8 bases, and the region joining them spans 15 bases. CDR1 and CDR2 are drawn from the germline V gene: SGHRS, YFSETQ. The CDR3 starts with the cysteine, ends with the phenylalanine, and has 13 residues. Here the CDR3 DNA is all that survives: 39 bases in frame from base 1. Library preparation employed the immunoSEQ multiplex PCR assay. Held by TCRdb, this immuneACCESS table contains in-frame sequences only and omits some clones. Under half of the omission traces to an unresolved V gene where checked; the cause of the rest is unknown. For this sample there are about 69,000 clones; over 70% appear just once. 3.5% to 5.5% of the sample is taken by the ten largest.

The specimen sequenced was PBMCs. The chain is made from TRBV5-1 and TRBJ1-2; no D gene can be assigned with confidence. The TCR originated in a human donor in good health. Some clones in this sample may be carry-over from other donors' samples. In nucleotides, the sequence is TGCGCCAGCAGCCCCGGGTCCGTGTGGGGCTACACCTTC. This gives the protein CASSPGSVWGYTF.